The 29 T cell receptor beta chains below all came from one sample that was sequenced in a study of shared clonotypes between healthy human individuals. TCRdb's table, derived via immunoSEQ multiplex PCR, lists solely in-frame clones and lacks some. The profile shows a few million clones, about 92% of them singletons. Sequences were obtained from naive CD4+ T cells from PBMCs. Subset defined: CD45RA+ positively selected. These receptors originate from a man younger than 35 in good health. Some clones in this sample may be carry-over from other donors' samples.

Concerning this clone: Other DNA sequences within the sample encode an identical CDR3. V and J are TRBV28 and TRBJ1-5; D is undetermined. This CDR3 is 11 amino acids long. V was pared by 6 bases and J by 3 bases, with 3 bases between. Per germline, CDR1 MDHEN and CDR2 SYDVKM. CDR3: CASSHNQPQHF. Here the CDR3 DNA reads TGTGCCAGCAGCCACAATCAGCCCCAGCATTTT.

The chain employs TRBV5-1 and TRBJ1-4, with 8 bases identical to TRBD1. V trimming: 0 bases; J trimming: 8 bases; junction bases outside the gene matches: 9. The CDR3 runs to 16 residues. Germline V gene data show CDR1 as SGHRS and CDR2 as YFSETQ. CDR3 nucleotides: TGCGCCAGCAGCTTGGCCAACCAGGGGGCTGGAGAAAAACTGTTTTTT. It is translated as CASSLANQGAGEKLFF.

The rearrangement uses TRBV2 and TRBJ1-4, with D unresolved. The CDR3 runs to 13 residues. V lost 6 bases and J lost 8, with 13 bases in between. Germline V CDR1 and CDR2: SNHLY, FYNNEI. CDR3 protein: CASRTVAKEKLFF. The CDR3 DNA is TGTGCCAGCAGGACGGTAGCAAAGGAAAAACTGTTTTTT. Based on the CDR3 plus reference TRBV2 and TRBJ1-4, the full variable domain is EPEVTQTPSHQVTQMGQEVILRCVPISNHLYFYWYRQILGQKVEFLVSFYNNEISEKSEIFDDQFSVERPDGSNFTLKIRSTKLEDSAMYFCASRTVAKEKLFFGSGTQLSVL.

The J gene is TRBJ2-5, the V gene TRBV30, with no clear D. The CDR3 consists of 14 residues. V dropped 3 bases and J dropped 4 bases, with 15 bases sitting between them. Germline CDR1 and CDR2: GTSNPN and SVGIG (reference sequence). CDR3 coding DNA: TGTGCCTGGAGGTCGGGCGGAGTCCCAGAGACCCAGTACTTC. It specifies CAWRSGGVPETQYF.

V and J are TRBV6-5 and TRBJ1-5; 10 nucleotides line up with TRBD1. The ends lost 5 bases at V and 5 bases at J; junction bases unmatched: 6. The germline V gene has CDR1 MNHEY and CDR2 SVGAGI. This CDR3 contains 15 residues. Written as DNA, the CDR3 is TGTGCCAGCAGTCGAGGGACAGGGGCTGATCAGCCCCAGCATTTT. Its translation is CASSRGTGADQPQHF.

A remark on this clone: Different DNA sequences within this sample yield the same CDR3. This rearrangement joins TRBV5-1 to TRBJ1-4, with a tentative D call TRBD1 (6 bases). CDR3 size: 15 residues. Germline CDR1 reads SGHRS; CDR2 reads YFSETQ. V was clipped by 4 bases and J by 2 bases, with 12 bases between them. The CDR3 is CASSPQGTTNEKLFF. The DNA for the CDR3 is TGCGCCAGCAGCCCCCAGGGGACCACTAATGAAAAACTGTTTTTT.

This clone was detected once. The chain is built from TRBV9 and TRBJ2-7; D is possibly TRBD2 (6 bases). With 0 bases removed from V and 3 bases from J, the gap between germline ends came to 10 bases. This CDR3 is 14 amino acids long. Germline CDR1 reads SGDLS; CDR2 reads YYNGEE. DNA for the CDR3: TGTGCCAGCAGCGTAGGCAGGGACTTCTACGAGCAGTACTTC. It is translated as CASSVGRDFYEQYF.

The genes are TRBV2 and TRBJ2-3; TRBD1 matches 7 bases. Germline V gives CDR1 SNHLY, CDR2 FYNNEI. The CDR3 sequence is 15 residues long. The junction had 13 bases not matched to a gene; V was cut back by 3 bases and J by 10 bases. The CDR3 sequence: CASSEDRSVPWAQYF. The CDR3 bases are TGTGCCAGCAGTGAGGACAGGTCGGTCCCATGGGCGCAGTATTTT.

The genes are TRBV11-3 and TRBJ2-7; 9 bases are a match to TRBD2. Germline values: CDR1 SGHNT, CDR2 YENEEA. The CDR3 spans 15 residues. Germline trimming cut 3 bases from V and 5 bases from J; bases unmatched to any gene: 8. The CDR3 region is CASSLMGTSTHEQYF. DNA for the CDR3: TGTGCCAGCAGCTTGATGGGGACTAGCACCCACGAGCAGTACTTC.

The chain couples TRBV6-1 to TRBJ2-7; 11 bases are a match to TRBD1. The CDR3 has 14 amino acids. Germline CDR1 reads MNHNS; CDR2 reads SASEGT. After removal of 6 bases from V and 3 bases from J, the junction contained 4 bases not matched to a gene. CDR3 sequence reads: CASSRTGGGYEQYF. The DNA of the CDR3 is TGTGCCAGCAGCAGGACAGGGGGCGGCTACGAGCAGTACTTC.

This sequence joins TRBV15 and TRBJ2-5; D may be TRBD2 (6 bases). The germline V gene has CDR1 LNHNV and CDR2 YYDKDF (reference sequence). The V end lost 5 bases, the J end lost 4 bases, and 17 bases lay between the germline ends. The CDR3 covers 15 residues. The CDR3 reads CATSGGIRGRETQYF. CDR3 in DNA: TGTGCCACCAGCGGAGGGATCCGAGGAAGAGAGACCCAGTACTTC. The variable domain in full, with the rest retrieved from reference TRBV15 and TRBJ2-5, is DAMVIQNPRYQVTQFGKPVTLSCSQTLNHNVMYWYQQKSSQAPKLLFHYYDKDFNNEADTPDNFQSRRPNTSFCFLDIRSPGLGDTAMYLCATSGGIRGRETQYFGPGTRLLVL.

The chain combines TRBV28 with TRBJ1-1, with TRBD1 identical over 8 bases. The V gene end was trimmed by 10 bases and the J gene end by 3 bases; junction bases not matched to a gene: 10. There are 14 residues in the CDR3. Per the germline V gene, CDR1 is MDHEN and CDR2 is SYDVKM. CDR3 in DNA: TGTGCCACCAACCCGACAGGGGTTTACACTGAAGCTTTCTTT. It translates to CATNPTGVYTEAFF.

The CDR3 here is CAWGSGGGETQYF. The CDR3 region has the DNA TGTGCCTGGGGTTCGGGGGGCGGAGAGACCCAGTACTTC. This rearrangement joins TRBV30 to TRBJ2-5, with D perhaps TRBD2 (7 bases). Germline V gives CDR1 GTSNPN, CDR2 SVGIG (reference sequence). Trimming removed 5 bases at V and 4 bases at J, with 14 bases between. This CDR3 region has 13 residues.

V is TRBV5-1 and J is TRBJ2-5, with D tentatively TRBD2 (6 bases). There are 15 residues in the CDR3. V gave up 4 bases and J gave up 4 bases, with 17 bases separating them. Germline assignment: CDR1 SGHRS and CDR2 YFSETQ. The DNA of the CDR3 is TGCGCCAGCAGCGGGGATCGGGGGTTGTCAGAGACCCAGTACTTC. Its translation: CASSGDRGLSETQYF.

The V gene is TRBV7-9, the J gene TRBJ1-2; D not certain. Trimming cost V 3 bases and J 5 bases, with 7 bases left between them. CDR1 and CDR2 from the germline V gene are SEHNR and FQNEAQ (reference sequence). The CDR3 runs 12 residues. The CDR3 DNA sequence: TGTGCCAGCAGCTTGACAAGTTATGGCTACACCTTC. It specifies CASSLTSYGYTF.

About this clone: Other nucleotide sequences from this sample produce the same CDR3. This sequence joins TRBV11-2 and TRBJ2-1; D is undetermined. There are 11 residues in the CDR3. V dropped 5 bases and J dropped 6 bases, with 5 bases sitting between them. Germline lookup yields CDR1 SGHAT and CDR2 FQNNGV. CDR3 in amino acids: CASSPFNEQFF. The CDR3 nucleotides are TGTGCCAGCAGCCCCTTCAATGAGCAGTTCTTC.

With regard to this clone: Within the sample, other DNA sequences also encode this same CDR3. The rearrangement joins TRBV7-9 to TRBJ2-1; 9 bases match TRBD2. The CDR3 spans 14 residues. CDR1 is SEHNR, CDR2 FQNEAQ, per germline (reference sequence). The junction had 1 base not matched to a gene; V was cut back by 5 bases and J by 2 bases. The CDR3 region has the DNA TGTGCCAGCAGCCCTAGCGGGACCTACAATGAGCAGTTCTTC. Its protein product is CASSPSGTYNEQFF.

V gene TRBV4-3 combines with J gene TRBJ2-5; a possible D gene is TRBD1 (5 bases). CDR3 size: 13 residues. Germline-derived CDR1 and CDR2 are LGHNA and YSLEER. V lost 0 bases and J 5 bases, leaving 7 bases between the germline ends. In nucleotides, the CDR3 is TGCGCCAGCAGCCAAGACAGGGCGGAGACCCAGTACTTC. It is translated as CASSQDRAETQYF.

This chain uses TRBV18 with TRBJ2-7; 8 bases are a match to TRBD2. The junction had 4 bases not matched to a gene; V was cut back by 0 bases and J by 0 bases. The CDR3 runs to 16 residues. Germline CDR1 and CDR2: KGHSH and LQKENI. CDR3 DNA: TGTGCCAGCTCACCACCGAATAGCGGGGCCTCCTACGAGCAGTACTTC. It yields the protein CASSPPNSGASYEQYF.

The V gene is TRBV28, the J gene TRBJ1-2, with D perhaps matching TRBD1 (5 bases). The CDR3 has 15 residues. Per the germline V gene, CDR1 is MDHEN and CDR2 is SYDVKM. V was trimmed by 5 bases and J by 7 bases, leaving 20 bases between them. Written as DNA, the CDR3 is TGTGCCAGCAGTGAAACGGCAGGGAGAATGTTTGGCTACACCTTC. Its protein product is CASSETAGRMFGYTF.

The V gene is TRBV21-1, the J gene TRBJ2-7; TRBD2 reflects the table's D call only, with no check against the DNA. TRBV21-1 is a known pseudogene. The length of the CDR3 is 13 residues. The CDR3 sequence: CASSPGYPHEQYF. CDR3 coding DNA: TGTGCCAGCAGCCCCGGTTACCCCCACGAGCAGTACTTC.

The V gene is TRBV15, the J gene TRBJ2-7; D remains unclear. Trimming removed 3 bases at V and 4 bases at J, with 16 bases between. This CDR3 is 15 amino acids long. Germline V lookup: CDR1 LNHNV, CDR2 YYDKDF (reference sequence). Here the CDR3 reads CATSSRPSNAYEQYF. CDR3 nucleotides: TGTGCCACCAGCAGTCGTCCGAGCAATGCATACGAGCAGTACTTC.

This clone has more than one count but fewer than ten. V gene TRBV4-1 combines with J gene TRBJ1-2; D may be TRBD1 (5 bases). Germline lookup yields CDR1 MGHRA and CDR2 YSYEKL. V was clipped by 1 base and J by 4 bases, with 16 bases between them. There are 16 residues in the CDR3. The CDR3 sequence: CASSQGSAGLVYGYTF. The CDR3 region has the DNA TGCGCCAGCAGCCAAGGAAGCGCAGGGTTGGTCTATGGCTACACCTTC.

The CDR3 sequence: CASSLGTFGNQPQHF. The CDR3 coding sequence is TGTGCCAGCAGCTTGGGAACCTTCGGCAATCAGCCCCAGCATTTT. The J gene is TRBJ1-5, the V gene TRBV5-5; D is undetermined. V lost 0 bases and J lost 2, with 9 bases in between. The CDR3 covers 15 residues. CDR1 is SGHKS and CDR2 is YYEKEE in the germline V gene (reference sequence).

The J gene is TRBJ1-1, the V gene TRBV27; 11 positions match TRBD1. V gave up 4 bases and J gave up 5 bases; unmatched junction bases: 6. CDR3 length: 15 amino acids. CDR1 is MNHEY, CDR2 SMNVEV, per germline (reference sequence). The CDR3 sequence: CASSSPDRGLTEAFF. The CDR3 DNA is TGTGCCAGCAGTTCCCCGGACAGGGGGCTTACTGAAGCTTTCTTT.

In its sample, this clone was seen a few times. The genes are TRBV18 and TRBJ1-1, with TRBD1 as a possible D gene (5 bases). Germline V gene data show CDR1 as KGHSH and CDR2 as LQKENI. V was cut by 11 bases and J by 5 bases, with 18 bases left in between. The CDR3 has 13 amino acids. CDR3 coding DNA: TGTGCCGGATCACTTCGACAGTGGACTGAAGCTTTCTTT. It encodes CAGSLRQWTEAFF.

J is TRBJ1-2 and V is TRBV28; D is uncertain. From germline, CDR1 is MDHEN and CDR2 SYDVKM. The CDR3 is 14 amino acids. V shed 10 bases and J shed 4 bases, with 19 bases lying between them. The CDR3 sequence is CATQTPGRGYGYTF. The CDR3, as DNA: TGTGCCACCCAAACTCCCGGGCGGGGCTATGGCTACACCTTC.

CDR3 nucleotide sequence: TGTGCCAGCAGCATTGGGACAGGGCGGTCTAATGAAAAACTGTTTTTT. It codes for CASSIGTGRSNEKLFF. V and J are TRBV5-4 and TRBJ1-4, with 9 bases aligning to TRBD1. Germline lookup yields CDR1 SGHNT and CDR2 YYREEE (reference sequence). V shed 4 bases and J 3 bases; nucleotides not matched to a gene: 7. CDR3 size: 16 residues.

The chain joins TRBV4-2 to TRBJ2-2; D might be TRBD2 (5 bases). CDR3 length: 17 residues. V was shortened by 1 base and J by 7 bases, with 19 bases between the two germline ends. Germline CDR1 and CDR2: LGHNA and YNFKEQ. The CDR3 nucleotides read TGTGCCAGCAGCCAAGGATCGAGCGCCACTGGAGGCGGGGAGCTGTTTTTT. This translates into CASSQGSSATGGGELFF.